This T cell receptor beta chain emerged from a study of early T cells in non-severe SARS-CoV-2 infection. Overall study: The input, bulk RNA from unsorted whole blood, was sequenced, and chains were unpaired. Overall study results and limits: Private and CD4 specificities were missed by VDJdb matching, skewed to anti-spike CD8.

This clonotype was seen only a few times. Its antigen is unknown. This CDR3 contains 15 residues. The ends lost 1 base at V and 7 bases at J; junction bases unmatched: 4. Unique molecular identifier tags were affixed to discrete cDNA molecules. TCRdb reanalysed the 5' RACE reads using MiXCR and keeps one entry per CDR3 protein. The repertoire holds roughly 64,000 distinct CDR3 sequences, with 13% as singletons. The sample consisted of whole blood. The sequence was obtained from an adult who was a healthcare worker with PCR-confirmed SARS-CoV-2 infection or an uninfected control (not recorded which). The chain has TRBV12-3 or TRBV12-4 and TRBJ2-2; 9 bases fit TRBD2. The CDR3 is CASSLESGGFGELFF. CDR3 nucleotides: TGTGCCAGCAGTTTAGAGAGCGGGGGGTTCGGGGAGCTGTTTTTT.